This TCR beta chain was recorded in a study of early T cells in non-severe SARS-CoV-2 infection. Study details: Sequencing used unsorted whole-blood bulk RNA, so chains lack pairing.

This clonotype was recorded a few times. The antigen is not known. cDNA molecules, individually, were tagged with unique molecular identifiers. TCRdb re-analysed the 5' RACE reads in MiXCR, keeping a single row per CDR3 protein. The sample has over 80,000 distinct CDR3 sequences, less than 15% seen once. Study results and caveats: Database matching using VDJdb favored anti-spike CD8 responses, with private and CD4 specificities left missing.

The sequences come from whole blood, collected at baseline. The sequence came from an adult who was a healthcare worker with PCR-confirmed SARS-CoV-2 infection or an uninfected control (not recorded which).

In DNA, the CDR3 is TGTGCCAGCAGTTATTCCGGGACTATCACAGATACGCAGTATTTT. As protein: CASSYSGTITDTQYF. The V gene is TRBV6-6, the J gene TRBJ2-3; 7 bases align to TRBD2. The CDR3 covers 15 residues. Losses at the gene ends were 3 bases for V and 2 bases for J; bases not matched to a gene: 5. Germline V gene data show CDR1 as MNHNY and CDR2 as SVGAGI (reference sequence).